This note documents a single T cell receptor (beta chain) sequence. The antigen is not known. This entry belongs to a study of cytomegalovirus exposure and HLA in healthy donors. Study-wide findings and caveats: According to a later analysis, donors in an Asian-associated ancestry cluster reportedly had fewer N-insertions than the roughly 640-donor mean. Solely CMV serostatus was available to characterize immune exposure. Being productive about 90% or about 30% of the time was typical of most TCR beta V segments in an earlier analysis.

At sampling all donors were nominally healthy, likely with unrecorded immune exposures. PCR primers comprised 60 Vbeta and 13 Jbeta primers. Clones were read by immunoSEQ multiplex PCR, and TCRdb kept only the in-frame ones, dropping some. The sample's table shows 100,000 to 150,000 clones. Trimming took off 0 bases at V and 4 bases at J, with 5 bases between the two ends. Germline V gene sequence: CDR1 LGHNA, CDR2 YSLEER. The CDR3 totals 13 residues. Material for sequencing was PBMCs. This chain links TRBV4-3 with TRBJ2-3; D gene ambiguous. The clonotype was recovered from a man aged 30-40 years in good health and CMV-seronegative. The CDR3 spells CASSQDLPDTQYF. In nucleotides, the CDR3 is TGCGCCAGCAGCCAAGATCTCCCAGATACGCAGTATTTT.